This T cell receptor beta chain originates from a study of blood T cell repertoires in COVID-19 (TCRdb year 2020). Study-wide context: The collaborator samples originated in the United States, Italy and Spain and spanned the acute and convalescent phases of COVID-19. The material from the prospective study consisted of cDNA or gDNA derived from T cells, B-cell-depleted T cells, or PBMCs. Subjects who had been exposed to COVID-19, were actively infected with it, or had recovered from it provided the deeply sampled blood TCRbeta repertoires that made up the dataset. The repertoires were released in a freely available public database meant as a resource for research on the immune response to SARS-CoV-2. Samples came from the ongoing ImmuneRACE study (first 160 participants) plus 1,254 subjects from 6 global collaborators. A de-identified subject ID, COVID-19 status, age in years and sex were almost always included in the sample metadata. Where HLA class I and class II types were available, the types were taken from metadata supplied by the sample provider, not from assay-based typing.

Study-level results and caveats: Clinical and demographic metadata were provided uncurated, with the amount varying by source and participant.

The CDR3 goes from the cysteine to the phenylalanine over 15 residues. Only the CDR3 region is kept as DNA, spanning 45 bases read in frame from base 1. V is pared back by 3 bases and J by 3 bases, with 15 bases lying between the germline termini. Via the germline V gene (reference sequence), CDR1 is DFQATT and CDR2 SNEGSKA. TCRbeta CDR3 regions were amplified from genomic DNA by means of the immunoSEQ Assay, a bias-controlled multiplex PCR. The original pipeline was this. The number of nucleated cells in each sample was estimated from the amplification of reference gene primers within the assay. Sequence reads were collapsed and filtered to measure the absolute abundance of every unique TCRbeta CDR3 rearrangement. Productive Simpson clonality was computed per sample as the square root of Simpson's diversity index over productive rearrangements. Sourced from immuneACCESS, this table was stored by TCRdb with only in-frame sequences that have V and J called. A share of the clones is absent; for the studies checked, an unresolved V gene accounts for under half, and the remainder has no known explanation. That table furnishes V, J and clone size, whereas the DNA furnished D and trimming. In all, the sample holds roughly 32,000 clones, and 75% to 90% of those were seen once. The ten top clones hold 1.5% to 2.5% of the sample.

Each collaborating institution followed its own protocols to collect whole blood in K2EDTA tubes. For TCRbeta analysis, collaborators shipped samples as frozen whole blood, isolated PBMCs, or DNA extracted from either of those sample types. As concerns this clone: Its antigen is unknown. Within one base of it there is no much larger clone, and no base qualities were kept.

The sequence derives from a middle-aged man with active or convalescent COVID-19. The chain employs TRBV20-1 and TRBJ2-1; no D gene is confidently identified. Sequencing was done on a sample of peripheral blood. The CDR3 protein sequence reads: CSASPKSLNYNEQFF. At the DNA level, the sequence is TGCAGTGCTAGTCCAAAGAGCCTTAACTACAATGAGCAGTTCTTC.